This T cell receptor (beta chain) is from a study of blood T cell repertoires in COVID-19 (dated by TCRdb to the early 2020s). About the full investigation: Samples covering the acute and convalescent phases of COVID-19 were provided by collaborators in the United States, Italy and Spain. The material from the prospective study consisted of cDNA or gDNA derived from T cells, B-cell-depleted T cells, or PBMCs. The repertoires were made available in a free public database intended to serve as a resource for research on the immune response to SARS-CoV-2. Nearly every sample came with metadata listing a de-identified subject ID, COVID-19 status, age in years and sex. Samples came from the ongoing ImmuneRACE study (first 160 participants) plus 1,254 subjects from 6 global collaborators. Where available, HLA class I and class II types were taken from metadata supplied by the sample provider and were not determined by assay-based typing. Subjects who had been exposed to COVID-19, were actively infected with it, or had recovered from it provided the deeply sampled blood TCRbeta repertoires that made up the dataset.

Deletion took 2 bases off V and 7 bases off J, with a span of 14 bases between the germline ends. From its cysteine to its phenylalanine, the CDR3 spans 14 amino acids. The retained sequence is limited to the CDR3, 42 bases, with the frame set at the first base. The germline V gene gives CDR1 as KGHSH and CDR2 as LQKENI. The collaborating institutions used their own protocols to collect whole blood in K2EDTA tubes. Collaborator samples were shipped for TCRbeta analysis as frozen whole blood, isolated PBMCs, or DNA extracted from either sample type. The immunoSEQ Assay, a bias-controlled multiplex PCR, was used to amplify TCRbeta CDR3 regions from genomic DNA. The source study handled its data this way. Within the assay, amplification of reference gene primers was used to estimate how many nucleated cells each sample contained. To quantify the absolute abundance of each unique TCRbeta CDR3 rearrangement, sequence reads were collapsed and filtered. For each sample, productive Simpson clonality was calculated as the square root of Simpson's diversity index across productive rearrangements. Imported from immuneACCESS, the table was reduced by TCRdb to in-frame sequences with V and J called. These copies leave out some clones; in studies compared against another copy, an unresolved V gene accounts for under half, and the cause of the remainder is not known. V and J calls and clone size follow that table, whereas D and trimming were derived from the DNA. Recorded for this sample are 45,000 to 50,000 clones; approximately 83% of them occurred a single time. Roughly 55% of the sample is in the top ten clones.

What the authors observed across the whole study: How much clinical and demographic metadata was included differed by source and by participant, and the metadata was provided uncurated.

A word on this clone: Its antigen specificity is not known. The input lacks base qualities; no much larger clone sits a single base away.

The TCR sequence derives from a man aged 65 to 85 with acute or convalescent COVID-19. The chain is assembled from TRBV18 and TRBJ1-2; TRBD1 could be the D gene, as 5 bases match. The sample comprised peripheral blood. The CDR3 is CASSPAAGGGGYTF. The DNA sequence is TGTGCCAGCTCACCAGCCGCGGGGGGAGGTGGCTACACCTTC.